The source of this T cell receptor (beta chain) is a study of T-cell memory formation after mild COVID-19. As for the study in general: The two donors had largely donor-specific TCR clusters. Whole-study results and caveats: Pre-infection memory showed some responding clones, and this suggested that cross-reactive memory joined. CD4+ contracting clones were mainly CM and EM; CD8+ ones, EMRA.

TCRdb reprocessed the 5' RACE reads via MiXCR and lists one record per CDR3 protein. The data show hundreds of thousands of distinct CDR3 sequences, with about 22% seen just once and roughly 9.1% held by the top ten. This clonotype was observed a few times. Its antigen is as yet unknown. The CDR3 runs to 16 residues. CDR1 and CDR2 (germline): LNHNV, YYDKDF (reference sequence). Trimming cost V 0 bases and J 5 bases; bases outside gene matches: 7. Sequenced input: PBMCs or a T cell subset sorted from them (not recorded which). The chain has TRBV15 and TRBJ2-7; TRBD2 matches 10 bases. This clonotype was sampled from an adult woman who had mild COVID-19 (a few samples of this study predate the infection). Cell type and time point are not known. CDR3 nucleotide sequence: TGTGCCACCAGCAGAGATGTGGCTAGCGGGGGTAACGAGCAGTACTTC. Its protein product is CATSRDVASGGNEQYF. Combining the CDR3 with reference TRBV15 and TRBJ2-7 gives the whole variable domain DAMVIQNPRYQVTQFGKPVTLSCSQTLNHNVMYWYQQKSSQAPKLLFHYYDKDFNNEADTPDNFQSRRPNTSFCFLDIRSPGLGDTAMYLCATSRDVASGGNEQYFGPGTRLTVT.